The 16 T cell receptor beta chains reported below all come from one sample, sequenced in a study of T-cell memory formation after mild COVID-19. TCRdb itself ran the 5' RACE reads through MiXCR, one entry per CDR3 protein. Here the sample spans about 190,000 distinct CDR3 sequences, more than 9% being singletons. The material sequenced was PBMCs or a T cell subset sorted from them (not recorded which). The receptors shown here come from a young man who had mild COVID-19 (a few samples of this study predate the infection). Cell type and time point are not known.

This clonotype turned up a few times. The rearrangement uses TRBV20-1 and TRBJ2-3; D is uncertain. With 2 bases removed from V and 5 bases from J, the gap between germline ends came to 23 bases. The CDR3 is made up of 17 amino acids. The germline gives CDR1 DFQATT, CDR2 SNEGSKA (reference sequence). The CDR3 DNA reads TGCAGTGCTAGAAAGCCGGGTACTTCCCTAGTCGGAGATACGCAGTATTTT. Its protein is CSARKPGTSLVGDTQYF.

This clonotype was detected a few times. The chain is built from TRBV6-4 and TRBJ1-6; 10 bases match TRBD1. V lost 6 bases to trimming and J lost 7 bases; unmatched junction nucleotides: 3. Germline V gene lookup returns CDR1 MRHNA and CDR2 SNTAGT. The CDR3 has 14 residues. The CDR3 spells CASRRDRGNSPLHF. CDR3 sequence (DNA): TGTGCCAGCAGGAGGGACAGGGGAAATTCACCCCTCCACTTT.

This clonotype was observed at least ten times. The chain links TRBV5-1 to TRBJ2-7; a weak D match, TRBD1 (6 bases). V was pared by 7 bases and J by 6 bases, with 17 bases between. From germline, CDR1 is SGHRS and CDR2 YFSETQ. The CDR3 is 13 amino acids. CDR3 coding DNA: TGCGCCAGCCGCGAACAGGGTACGTCCGAGCAGTACTTC. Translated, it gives CASREQGTSEQYF. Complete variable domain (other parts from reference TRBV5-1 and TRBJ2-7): KAGVTQTPRYLIKTRGQQVTLSCSPISGHRSVSWYQQTPGQGLQFLFEYFSETQRNKGNFPGRFSGRQFSNSRSEMNVSTLELGDSALYLCASREQGTSEQYFGPGTRLTVT.

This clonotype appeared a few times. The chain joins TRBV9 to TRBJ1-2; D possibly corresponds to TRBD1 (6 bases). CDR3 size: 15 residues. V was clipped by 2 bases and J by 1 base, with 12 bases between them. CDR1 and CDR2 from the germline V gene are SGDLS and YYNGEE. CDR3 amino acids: CASSVWGQGNYGYTF. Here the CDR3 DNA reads TGTGCCAGCAGCGTTTGGGGGCAGGGTAACTATGGCTACACCTTC.

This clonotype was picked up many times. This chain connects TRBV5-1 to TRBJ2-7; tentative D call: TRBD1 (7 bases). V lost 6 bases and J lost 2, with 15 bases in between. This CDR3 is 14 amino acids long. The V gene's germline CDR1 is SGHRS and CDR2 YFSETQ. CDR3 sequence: CASTRAGQTYEQYF. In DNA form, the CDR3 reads TGCGCCAGCACCCGGGCGGGACAGACCTACGAGCAGTACTTC.

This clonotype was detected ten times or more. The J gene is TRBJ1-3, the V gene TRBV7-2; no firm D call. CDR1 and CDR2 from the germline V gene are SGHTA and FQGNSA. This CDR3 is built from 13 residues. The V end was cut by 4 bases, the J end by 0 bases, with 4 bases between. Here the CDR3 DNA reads TGTGCCAGCAGCTGGGACTCTGGAAACACCATATATTTT. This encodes CASSWDSGNTIYF.

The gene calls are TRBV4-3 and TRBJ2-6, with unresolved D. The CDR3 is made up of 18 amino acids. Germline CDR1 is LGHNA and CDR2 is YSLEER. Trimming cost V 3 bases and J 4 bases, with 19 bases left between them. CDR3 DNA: TGCGCCAGCAGCCACGCCACGTCGGGCTCACTGGGGGCCAACGTCCTGACTTTC. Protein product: CASSHATSGSLGANVLTF.

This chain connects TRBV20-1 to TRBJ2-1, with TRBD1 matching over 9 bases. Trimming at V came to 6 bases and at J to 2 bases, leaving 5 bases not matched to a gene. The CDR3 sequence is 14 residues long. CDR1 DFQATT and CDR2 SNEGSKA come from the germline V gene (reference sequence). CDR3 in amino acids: CSAGRDRAYNEQFF. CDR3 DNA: TGCAGTGCCGGCCGGGACAGGGCCTACAATGAGCAGTTCTTC.

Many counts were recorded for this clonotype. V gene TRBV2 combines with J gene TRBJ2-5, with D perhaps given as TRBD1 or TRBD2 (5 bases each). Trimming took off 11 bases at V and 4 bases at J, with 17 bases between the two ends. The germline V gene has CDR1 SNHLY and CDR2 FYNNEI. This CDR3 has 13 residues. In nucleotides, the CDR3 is TGTGCCGGCCAGCCCTCGAGGGGAGAGACCCAGTACTTC. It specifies CAGQPSRGETQYF.

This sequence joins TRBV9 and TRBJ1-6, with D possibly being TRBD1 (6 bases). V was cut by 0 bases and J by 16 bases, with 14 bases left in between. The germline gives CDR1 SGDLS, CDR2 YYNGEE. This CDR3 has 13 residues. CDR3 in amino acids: CASSVDAGEQLHF. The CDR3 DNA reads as TGTGCCAGCAGCGTAGACGCAGGGGAGCAGCTCCACTTT.

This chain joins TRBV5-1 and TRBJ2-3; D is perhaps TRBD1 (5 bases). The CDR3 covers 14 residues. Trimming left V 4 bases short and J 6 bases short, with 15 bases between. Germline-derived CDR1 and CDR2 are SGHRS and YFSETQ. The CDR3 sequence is CASSVAQPGDTQYF. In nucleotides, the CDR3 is TGCGCCAGCAGCGTGGCCCAGCCAGGGGATACGCAGTATTTT. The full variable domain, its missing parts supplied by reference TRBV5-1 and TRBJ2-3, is KAGVTQTPRYLIKTRGQQVTLSCSPISGHRSVSWYQQTPGQGLQFLFEYFSETQRNKGNFPGRFSGRQFSNSRSEMNVSTLELGDSALYLCASSVAQPGDTQYFGPGTRLTVL.

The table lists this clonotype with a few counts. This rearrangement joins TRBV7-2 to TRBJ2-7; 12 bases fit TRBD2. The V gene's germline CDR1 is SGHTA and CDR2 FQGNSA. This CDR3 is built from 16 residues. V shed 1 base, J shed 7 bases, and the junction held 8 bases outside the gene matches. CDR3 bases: TGTGCCAGCAGCTTAGTGGCTAGCGGGGGGGCCTGGGAGCAGTACTTC. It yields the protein CASSLVASGGAWEQYF.

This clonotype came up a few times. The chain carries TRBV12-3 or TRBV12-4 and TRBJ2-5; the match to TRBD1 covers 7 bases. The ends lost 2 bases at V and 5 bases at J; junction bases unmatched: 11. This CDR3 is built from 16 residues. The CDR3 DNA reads TGTGCCAGCAGTTTAAACTGGTACAGGGGCGTTGAGACCCAGTACTTC. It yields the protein CASSLNWYRGVETQYF.

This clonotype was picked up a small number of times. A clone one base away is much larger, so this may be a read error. The CDR3 coding sequence is TGTGCCAGCAGCTTCTGGGGAACAGATACGCAGTATTTT. Amino acids: CASSFWGTDTQYF. V is TRBV5-6 and J is TRBJ2-3; D not certain. CDR3 length: 13 residues. Germline V gene lookup returns CDR1 SGHDT and CDR2 YYEEEE. V lost 2 bases and J lost 3, with 7 bases in between.

CDR3 sequence: CASSPYYSGLGNEQFF. Written as DNA, the CDR3 is TGTGCCAGCAGCCCCTATTACTCCGGTCTGGGCAATGAGCAGTTCTTC. The gene calls are TRBV27 and TRBJ2-1; D remains unclear. CDR1 is MNHEY and CDR2 is SMNVEV in the germline V gene (reference sequence). This CDR3 is built from 16 residues. V was pared by 6 bases and J by 6 bases, with 21 bases between.

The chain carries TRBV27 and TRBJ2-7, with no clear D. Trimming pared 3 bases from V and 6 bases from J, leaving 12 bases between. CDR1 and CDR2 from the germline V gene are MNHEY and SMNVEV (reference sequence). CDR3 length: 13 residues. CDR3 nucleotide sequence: TGTGCCAGCAGTTTCGAACAGATGGGCGAGCAGTACTTC. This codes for CASSFEQMGEQYF.